Presented here are 32 T cell receptor beta chains from one specimen sequenced in a study of blood T cell repertoires in COVID-19. Clones were read by immunoSEQ multiplex PCR, and TCRdb kept only the in-frame ones, dropping some. Of about 180,000 clones detected, about 83% appear once; the ten largest clones hold 8% to 10%. The specimen was PBMCs or T cells enriched from blood (not recorded which). Receptors were obtained from a woman in her thirties who had recovered from COVID-19.

The V gene is TRBV3-1 (or the pseudogene TRBV3-2), the J gene TRBJ2-3; the match to TRBD2 covers 9 bases. In germline, CDR1 is LGHDT, CDR2 YNNKEL (reference sequence). The junction had 4 bases not matched to a gene; V was cut back by 4 bases and J by 2 bases. The CDR3 is 15 amino acids. The CDR3 nucleotides read TGTGCCAGCAGCCCGACTAGCGGAATCACAGATACGCAGTATTTT. Residues: CASSPTSGITDTQYF.

This chain connects TRBV9 to TRBJ1-1; unclear D gene. The CDR3 runs to 13 residues. Between the trimmed V and J ends, which lost 0 bases and 5 bases, there was a span of 8 bases. The germline CDR1 and CDR2 sequences are SGDLS and YYNGEE. CDR3 nucleotide sequence: TGTGCCAGCAGCGTAGCCTCCCGGACTGAAGCTTTCTTT. It is translated as CASSVASRTEAFF.

This chain links TRBV5-3 with TRBJ2-2; maybe TRBD2 (6 bases). TRBV5-3 is labeled an ORF, and its function is uncertain. The V gene lost 1 base and the J gene lost 8 bases, with 18 bases spanning the gap. The CDR3 covers 16 residues. As DNA, the CDR3 is TGTGCCAGAAGCTTGTGTCTAGCGTACCCCGTGGGGGAGCTGTTTTTT. As protein: CARSLCLAYPVGELFF.

This chain joins TRBV11-2 and TRBJ2-1; tentatively, D is TRBD1 (5 bases). The CDR3 runs to 14 residues. Germline loops: CDR1 SGHAT, CDR2 FQNNGV. V dropped 5 bases and J dropped 6 bases, with 14 bases sitting between them. The CDR3 region has the DNA TGTGCCAGCAGCCCTCAAGGGGCTGGCAATGAGCAGTTCTTC. Its translation: CASSPQGAGNEQFF.

The J gene is TRBJ1-1, the V gene TRBV5-1, with D possibly TRBD1 on 5 matching bases. Trimming removed 4 bases at V and 0 bases at J, with 13 bases between. The CDR3 is made up of 15 amino acids. CDR1 is SGHRS, CDR2 YFSETQ, per germline. The CDR3 protein is CASSKVTGVNTEAFF. The CDR3, as DNA: TGCGCCAGCAGCAAAGTTACAGGTGTGAACACTGAAGCTTTCTTT.

Points on this clone: A junction end diverges from the germline sequence, so it may reflect a read error. The chain uses TRBV6-5 and TRBJ2-2; 7 bases map to TRBD1. The CDR3 runs to 12 residues. Germline V gene sequence: CDR1 MNHEY, CDR2 SVGAGI. CDR3 in DNA: TGCAGGACAGGACAAAACACCGGGGAGCTGTTTTTT. Its protein is CRTGQNTGELFF.

The V gene is TRBV3-1 (or the pseudogene TRBV3-2), the J gene TRBJ2-1, with TRBD1 identical over 7 bases. There are 14 residues in the CDR3. The V gene end was trimmed by 7 bases and the J gene end by 4 bases; junction bases not matched to a gene: 7. Germline assignment: CDR1 LGHDT and CDR2 YNNKEL (reference sequence). Here the CDR3 reads CASTTGHKYNEQFF. DNA for the CDR3: TGTGCCAGCACGACAGGGCACAAGTACAATGAGCAGTTCTTC.

The J gene is TRBJ2-2, the V gene TRBV2; 7 positions match TRBD2. The CDR3 extends over 13 amino acids. With V trimmed by 3 bases and J by 6 bases, 1 base remained unmatched. Germline-derived CDR1 and CDR2 are SNHLY and FYNNEI. The CDR3 DNA sequence: TGTGCCAGCAGTGAGGGAGGGGCCGGGGAGCTGTTTTTT. Amino acids: CASSEGGAGELFF.

The chain uses TRBV5-8 and TRBJ2-3; TRBD2 matches at 12 bases. V shed 2 bases and J 2 bases; nucleotides not matched to a gene: 3. Germline values: CDR1 SGHTS, CDR2 YDEGEE. The CDR3 consists of 16 residues. CDR3 amino acids: CASSFGTSGFTDTQYF. CDR3 in DNA: TGTGCCAGCAGCTTCGGGACTAGCGGGTTCACAGATACGCAGTATTTT.

The chain has TRBV5-1 and TRBJ2-5, with D possibly matching TRBD2 (7 bases). CDR1 and CDR2 (germline): SGHRS, YFSETQ. The V end lost 3 bases, the J end lost 5 bases, and 20 bases lay between the germline ends. This CDR3 contains 16 residues. CDR3 sequence reads: CASSWGGHTRGETQYF. In DNA form, the CDR3 reads TGCGCCAGCAGCTGGGGGGGACACACCCGGGGGGAGACCCAGTACTTC.

The genes are TRBV30 and TRBJ1-5; 10 bases are shared with TRBD1. This CDR3 has 15 residues. Trimming at V came to 8 bases and at J to 1 base, leaving 8 bases not matched to a gene. Germline loops: CDR1 GTSNPN, CDR2 SVGIG (reference sequence). The CDR3 here is CARTGGKGSNQPQHF. The CDR3 DNA is TGTGCCCGGACAGGGGGTAAGGGAAGCAATCAGCCCCAGCATTTT.

The V and J genes are TRBV16 and TRBJ1-1; the D gene is possibly TRBD1 (6 bases). The CDR3 sequence is 17 residues long. The V end was cut by 1 base, the J end by 8 bases, with 23 bases between. Germline values: CDR1 KGHSY, CDR2 FQNENV. CDR3 sequence reads: CASSQYLISDSAREAFF. As DNA, the CDR3 is TGTGCCAGCAGCCAATACCTAATCTCGGACAGTGCCCGAGAAGCTTTCTTT.

The V and J genes are TRBV3-1 (or the pseudogene TRBV3-2) and TRBJ1-1; 8 positions match TRBD1. Unmatched junction bases numbered 3, after V lost 5 bases and J lost 10 bases. CDR1 LGHDT and CDR2 YNNKEL come from the germline V gene (reference sequence). The CDR3 contains 11 residues. The CDR3 bases are TGTGCCAGCAGCGAAGGACAGGGAGCTTTCTTT. Translation gives CASSEGQGAFF.

V and J are TRBV2 and TRBJ2-5, with a tentative D call TRBD1 (6 bases). This CDR3 spans 14 amino acids. The V end lost 2 bases, the J end lost 2 bases, and 9 bases lay between the germline ends. Looked up from germline, CDR1 is SNHLY and CDR2 is FYNNEI. The CDR3 reads CASSENRVQETQYF. The CDR3 nucleotides are TGTGCCAGCAGTGAAAACAGGGTTCAAGAGACCCAGTACTTC.

This chain joins TRBV19 and TRBJ1-5; TRBD1 is a possible D gene (6 bases). Germline V gene data show CDR1 as LNHDA and CDR2 as SQIVND (reference sequence). The CDR3 has 14 amino acids. With 4 bases removed from V and 5 bases from J, the gap between germline ends came to 12 bases. The CDR3 sequence: CASSTVGGDQPQHF. The CDR3 coding sequence is TGTGCCAGTAGTACGGTAGGGGGGGATCAGCCCCAGCATTTT.

This chain joins TRBV5-4 and TRBJ2-1; D perhaps matches TRBD2 (6 bases). Germline-derived CDR1 and CDR2 are SGHNT and YYREEE (reference sequence). V gave up 4 bases and J gave up 9 bases, with 14 bases separating them. The CDR3 is 13 residues long. The CDR3 coding sequence is TGTGCCAGCAGCCCCGGGGGATCCGCTGAGCAGTTCTTC. This translates into CASSPGGSAEQFF.

This chain connects TRBV28 to TRBJ2-7, with D maybe TRBD1 (5 bases). There are 13 residues in the CDR3. The V gene lost 5 bases and the J gene lost 6 bases, with 14 bases spanning the gap. The germline CDR1 and CDR2 sequences are MDHEN and SYDVKM. Written as DNA, the CDR3 is TGTGCCAGCAGTCCGGACACCGACCGCGAGCAGTACTTC. Its translation is CASSPDTDREQYF.

This chain uses TRBV28 with TRBJ2-5; 8 bases agree with TRBD2. The junction had 4 bases not matched to a gene; V was cut back by 4 bases and J by 3 bases. Looked up from germline, CDR1 is MDHEN and CDR2 is SYDVKM. This CDR3 is built from 14 residues. CDR3 loop: CASSSLAGEETQYF. The CDR3 DNA reads as TGTGCCAGCAGTTCTCTAGCGGGCGAAGAGACCCAGTACTTC.

The chain uses TRBV30 and TRBJ1-5, with 7 bases identical to TRBD1. The V gene's germline CDR1 is GTSNPN and CDR2 SVGIG (reference sequence). The CDR3 spans 14 residues. The ends lost 3 bases at V and 7 bases at J; junction bases unmatched: 9. CDR3 amino acids: CAWSTGVYRQPQHF. The DNA for the CDR3 is TGTGCCTGGAGCACAGGGGTTTATCGGCAGCCCCAGCATTTT.

V and J are TRBV5-1 and TRBJ2-1, with 9 bases aligning to TRBD2. Trimming cost V 0 bases and J 9 bases; bases outside gene matches: 7. This CDR3 is built from 15 residues. Germline V gives CDR1 SGHRS, CDR2 YFSETQ. In nucleotides, the CDR3 is TGCGCCAGCAGCTTGGGGGTTAGCGGGAGCTCTGAGCAGTTCTTC. Protein product: CASSLGVSGSSEQFF.

The V and J genes are TRBV5-4 and TRBJ2-3, with 9 bases identical to TRBD2. The trim removed 2 bases at V and 4 bases at J, leaving 2 bases unmatched. The CDR3 runs 14 residues. Germline assignment: CDR1 SGHNT and CDR2 YYREEE (reference sequence). CDR3 nucleotide sequence: TGTGCCAGCAGCTTTGTAGCGGGAGCAGATACGCAGTATTTT. Translated, it gives CASSFVAGADTQYF.

The chain links TRBV28 to TRBJ2-5, with TRBD1 identical over 8 bases. This CDR3 is 16 amino acids long. The V segment lost 4 bases and the J segment 1 base; nucleotides outside the gene matches: 8. Germline CDR1 MDHEN, CDR2 SYDVKM. The CDR3 DNA reads TGTGCCAGCAGTTCCAGGGGGCGCAGAGCCCAAGAGACCCAGTACTTC. It yields the protein CASSSRGRRAQETQYF.

The chain couples TRBV9 to TRBJ2-1, with 10 bases lining up with TRBD2. Per germline, CDR1 SGDLS and CDR2 YYNGEE. This CDR3 has 15 amino acids. The V and J ends lost 7 bases and 4 bases, in that order; junction bases with no gene match: 8. CDR3 region: CASEPSGSSYNEQFF. CDR3 sequence (DNA): TGTGCCAGCGAGCCTAGCGGGAGTAGTTACAATGAGCAGTTCTTC. Full variable domain (remainder filled in from reference TRBV9 and TRBJ2-1): DSGVTQTPKHLITATGQRVTLRCSPRSGDLSVYWYQQSLDQGLQFLIQYYNGEERAKGNILERFSAQQFPDLHSELNLSSLELGDSALYFCASEPSGSSYNEQFFGPGTRLTVL.

The chain combines TRBV7-9 with TRBJ1-1, with no clear D. The CDR3 spans 13 residues. V shed 2 bases and J shed 3 bases, with 7 bases lying between them. From germline, CDR1 is SEHNR and CDR2 FQNEAQ (reference sequence). The CDR3 loop reads CASSLTLDTEAFF. The CDR3 nucleotides are TGTGCCAGCAGCTTAACTCTAGACACTGAAGCTTTCTTT.

This clone appeared once. The J gene is TRBJ2-7, the V gene TRBV5-1; perhaps TRBD1 as D (5 bases). This CDR3 contains 15 residues. V dropped 0 bases and J dropped 4 bases, with 14 bases sitting between them. Germline CDR1 is SGHRS and CDR2 is YFSETQ. The CDR3 region is CASSLDGQGSYEQYF. CDR3 nucleotide sequence: TGCGCCAGCAGCTTGGATGGCCAGGGTTCGTACGAGCAGTACTTC.

This sequence joins TRBV19 and TRBJ2-1, with 16 nucleotides matching TRBD2. The germline gives CDR1 LNHDA, CDR2 SQIVND (reference sequence). The CDR3 has 20 amino acids. V dropped 3 bases and J dropped 0; count of bases not matched to a gene: 8. CDR3 nucleotides: TGTGCCAGTAGTATTTTGGGACTAGCGGGAGGGTTGGGCTCCTACAATGAGCAGTTCTTC. Translated, it gives CASSILGLAGGLGSYNEQFF. Supplemented by reference TRBV19 and TRBJ2-1, the full variable domain reads DGGITQSPKYLFRKEGQNVTLSCEQNLNHDAMYWYRQDPGQGLRLIYYSQIVNDFQKGDIAEGYSVSREKKESFPLTVTSAQKNPTAFYLCASSILGLAGGLGSYNEQFFGPGTRLTVL.

CDR3 in amino acids: CASSPVGALNTEAFF. CDR3 nucleotide sequence: TGTGCCAGCAGCCCGGTGGGGGCTCTGAACACTGAAGCTTTCTTT. This chain joins TRBV9 and TRBJ1-1, with D tentatively TRBD1 (6 bases). The V and J ends lost 4 bases and 0 bases respectively, with 13 bases between them. Germline assignment: CDR1 SGDLS and CDR2 YYNGEE. This CDR3 spans 15 amino acids. The whole variable domain, filled in from reference TRBV9 and TRBJ1-1, reads DSGVTQTPKHLITATGQRVTLRCSPRSGDLSVYWYQQSLDQGLQFLIQYYNGEERAKGNILERFSAQQFPDLHSELNLSSLELGDSALYFCASSPVGALNTEAFFGQGTRLTVV.

The chain combines TRBV6-1 with TRBJ2-4; D call uncertain. This CDR3 is 15 amino acids long. The germline gives CDR1 MNHNS, CDR2 SASEGT. The V and J ends lost 3 bases and 2 bases respectively, with 11 bases between them. The CDR3 bases are TGTGCCAGCAGTGATCTCTCCGGGTCCAAAAACATTCAGTACTTC. It encodes CASSDLSGSKNIQYF.

This sequence joins TRBV9 and TRBJ2-6, with no clear D. Germline CDR1 SGDLS, CDR2 YYNGEE. The CDR3 consists of 16 residues. Between the trimmed V and J ends, which lost 4 bases and 1 base, there was a span of 12 bases. CDR3 sequence reads: CASSHQVRSGANVLTF. In DNA, the CDR3 is TGTGCCAGCAGCCACCAGGTCAGATCTGGGGCCAACGTCCTGACTTTC.

A single count supports this clone. The chain is built from TRBV13 and TRBJ2-2; TRBD1 matches 10 bases. This CDR3 is built from 13 residues. Unmatched junction bases numbered 2, after V lost 7 bases and J lost 6 bases. Germline V gene data show CDR1 as PRHDT and CDR2 as FYEKMQ (reference sequence). The CDR3 bases are TGTGCCAGCACGGACAGGGGGGCCGGGGAGCTGTTTTTT. Protein product: CASTDRGAGELFF.

This clone was seen just once. The chain couples TRBV6-1 to TRBJ2-4, with 8 bases that match TRBD2. V lost 2 bases to trimming and J lost 9 bases; unmatched junction nucleotides: 6. The CDR3 totals 14 residues. Germline loops: CDR1 MNHNS, CDR2 SASEGT. The CDR3 bases are TGTGCCAGCAGTGAACCCGCTAGCGGGTCCATTCAGTACTTC. It codes for CASSEPASGSIQYF.

The chain joins TRBV6-5 to TRBJ2-5; D unclear. V was cut by 6 bases and J by 0 bases, with 11 bases left in between. Germline assignment: CDR1 MNHEY and CDR2 SVGAGI. The CDR3 covers 14 residues. The DNA of the CDR3 is TGTGCCAGCAGACCGGGTCTAAACCAAGAGACCCAGTACTTC. This gives the protein CASRPGLNQETQYF.